The 27 T cell receptor beta chains listed next were all sequenced from one sample in a study of T cell repertoires in cytomegalovirus infection. TCRdb reprocessed the reads via MiXCR and lists one record per CDR3 protein. Of a few hundred thousand distinct CDR3 sequences in the sample, approximately 22% are singletons; the top ten hold 15% to 20%. The sample was CD8+ T cells from PBMCs. These TCRs come from a human donor in good health (CMV status not recorded). Some clones in this sample may be carry-over from other donors' samples.

There are many counts of this clonotype. The CDR3 DNA reads TGTGCCAGCAGCTTGGAGGTGACAGGGTCCCTCACAGATACGCAGTATTTT. Its translation is CASSLEVTGSLTDTQYF. This chain uses TRBV7-6 with TRBJ2-3, with 7 bases aligning to TRBD1. Trimming removed 3 bases from V and 2 bases from J; junction bases left unmatched: 11. The germline CDR1 and CDR2 sequences are SGHVS and FNYEAQ. The CDR3 extends over 17 amino acids.

This clonotype appeared a few times. This chain joins TRBV19 and TRBJ2-1, with 8 bases that match TRBD1. The J segment lost 8 bases and the V segment lost 5 bases, leaving 8 bases of the junction unmatched. The germline V gene has CDR1 LNHDA and CDR2 SQIVND (reference sequence). This CDR3 contains 14 residues. As DNA, the CDR3 is TGTGCCAGTAGTTGGCAGGGGGCGCGTGATGAGCAGTTCTTC. This codes for CASSWQGARDEQFF.

This clonotype was seen at least ten times. Here the CDR3 DNA reads TGTGCCAGCAGCTTAAGCCTAGCGGGGTCTGAGCAGTTCTTC. It specifies CASSLSLAGSEQFF. The V and J genes are TRBV7-2 and TRBJ2-1, with 9 nucleotides matching TRBD2. V lost 2 bases, J lost 9 bases, and 5 bases stayed unmatched. The CDR3 length is 14 residues. Germline CDR1 and CDR2: SGHTA and FQGNSA.

Ten or more counts support this clonotype. The chain couples TRBV15 to TRBJ1-1; no firm D call. Germline CDR1 is LNHNV and CDR2 is YYDKDF (reference sequence). The CDR3 is 13 residues long. V lost 7 bases and J lost 0, with 9 bases in between. The CDR3 sequence is CATTWRMNTEAFF. The DNA for the CDR3 is TGTGCCACCACCTGGCGTATGAACACTGAAGCTTTCTTT. Full variable domain (remainder filled in from reference TRBV15 and TRBJ1-1): DAMVIQNPRYQVTQFGKPVTLSCSQTLNHNVMYWYQQKSSQAPKLLFHYYDKDFNNEADTPDNFQSRRPNTSFCFLDIRSPGLGDTAMYLCATTWRMNTEAFFGQGTRLTVV.

The sample holds many counts of this clonotype. The chain recombines TRBV4-1 with TRBJ1-1; 7 bases align to TRBD1. Germline CDR1 and CDR2: MGHRA and YSYEKL. This CDR3 comprises 15 residues. The ends lost 1 base at V and 3 bases at J; junction bases unmatched: 5. The CDR3 protein is CASSQGIGGYTEAFF. Written as DNA, the CDR3 is TGCGCCAGCAGCCAAGGAATAGGGGGCTACACTGAAGCTTTCTTT.

This clonotype showed up many times. The genes are TRBV28 and TRBJ1-5; maybe TRBD1 (5 bases). V lost 4 bases to trimming and J lost 5 bases, with 15 bases between them. Per the germline V gene, CDR1 is MDHEN and CDR2 is SYDVKM. The CDR3 is 15 amino acids. The DNA of the CDR3 is TGTGCCAGCAGTTATCGGGAGGGGAACGATCAGCCCCAGCATTTT. Protein sequence: CASSYREGNDQPQHF.

V and J are TRBV27 and TRBJ1-1, with TRBD1 matching 9 bases. The V and J ends lost 3 bases and 8 bases, in that order; junction bases with no gene match: 10. CDR1 and CDR2 from the germline V gene are MNHEY and SMNVEV (reference sequence). The CDR3 extends over 15 amino acids. The chain's CDR3 is CASSLVTGTGSEAFF. CDR3 in DNA: TGTGCCAGCAGTTTGGTAACCGGGACAGGGTCGGAAGCTTTCTTT.

This clonotype has at least ten counts. As DNA, the CDR3 is TGTGCCAGCAGCTTCGAACCCGGGACAGAGACTAATGAAAAACTGTTTTTT. Its translation: CASSFEPGTETNEKLFF. V gene TRBV7-6 combines with J gene TRBJ1-4; TRBD1 matches at 7 bases. This CDR3 is 17 amino acids long. Germline V gene lookup returns CDR1 SGHVS and CDR2 FNYEAQ. V lost 3 bases, J lost 2 bases, and 9 bases stayed unmatched.

Details on this clonotype: A much larger clonotype is one base distant, so this may be a read error. The chain is built from TRBV7-6 and TRBJ1-1; no reliable D call. The CDR3 runs to 14 residues. The ends were cut back, 5 bases at V and 1 base at J, with 11 bases in the middle. Germline V gene data show CDR1 as SGHVS and CDR2 as FNYEAQ. The CDR3 nucleotides read TGTGCCAGCAGCATAGGTGGCGCGAACACTGAAGCTTTCTTT. Its translation: CASSIGGANTEAFF. Combining the CDR3 with reference TRBV7-6 and TRBJ1-1 gives the whole variable domain GAGVSQSPRYKVTKRGQDVALRCDPISGHVSLYWYRQALGQGPEFLTYFNYEAQQDKSGLPNDRFSAERPEGSISTLTIQRTEQRDSAMYRCASSIGGANTEAFFGQGTRLTVV.

This clonotype was observed many times. The chain combines TRBV12-3 or TRBV12-4 with TRBJ1-4, with 8 bases lining up with TRBD1. Germline trimming cut 4 bases from V and 6 bases from J; bases unmatched to any gene: 10. This CDR3 spans 16 amino acids. CDR3 nucleotide sequence: TGTGCCAGCAGTTCCCTGACCGGACAGGGCTATGAAAAACTGTTTTTT. This gives the protein CASSSLTGQGYEKLFF.

The gene calls are TRBV2 and TRBJ2-3; 10 bases line up with TRBD2. The CDR3 has 15 amino acids. V shed 9 bases and J 4 bases; nucleotides not matched to a gene: 10. Germline assignment: CDR1 SNHLY and CDR2 FYNNEI. This chain's CDR3 is CARRSGGAISDTQYF. The CDR3 DNA reads TGTGCCAGAAGAAGCGGGGGGGCCATATCAGATACGCAGTATTTT.

A few counts support this clonotype. J is TRBJ2-7 and V is TRBV3-1; D perhaps matches TRBD1 (6 bases). The V gene's germline CDR1 is LGHDT and CDR2 YNNKEL (reference sequence). The V and J ends lost 0 bases and 6 bases respectively, with 15 bases between them. There are 15 residues in the CDR3. CDR3 in DNA: TGTGCCAGCAGCCAAGATACGTGGCGAGGGGGCGAGCAGTACTTC. This encodes CASSQDTWRGGEQYF.

The CDR3 region has the DNA TGTGCCAGCAGCTTAGGTGACAGCCGACCTCCTACCTGGTGGGAGCAGTACTTC. This sequence encodes CASSLGDSRPPTWWEQYF. The J gene is TRBJ2-7, the V gene TRBV7-9; TRBD1 is a possible D gene (5 bases). V gave up 1 base and J gave up 7 bases, with 26 bases separating them. The CDR3 totals 18 residues. Germline V lookup: CDR1 SEHNR, CDR2 FQNEAQ (reference sequence).

The genes are TRBV5-4 and TRBJ2-7; weak D call: TRBD1 (5 bases). The CDR3 is made up of 14 amino acids. The germline CDR1 and CDR2 sequences are SGHNT and YYREEE (reference sequence). V was pared by 5 bases and J by 0 bases, with 12 bases between. The CDR3 coding sequence is TGTGCCAGCAGTTCCAAGGGGAACTCCTACGAGCAGTACTTC. Amino acids: CASSSKGNSYEQYF.

The CDR3 region is CASSEPATGTGETQYF. CDR3 nucleotides: TGTGCCAGCAGTGAACCAGCGACCGGGACTGGAGAGACCCAGTACTTC. The chain carries TRBV2 and TRBJ2-5, with D maybe TRBD2 (6 bases). The CDR3 covers 16 residues. With 2 bases removed from V and 4 bases from J, the gap between germline ends came to 17 bases. Germline CDR1 and CDR2: SNHLY and FYNNEI.

The table lists this clonotype with a few counts. This chain joins TRBV12-3 or TRBV12-4 and TRBJ1-2, with D unclear. Trimming took off 6 bases at V and 7 bases at J, with 9 bases between the two ends. This CDR3 is built from 11 residues. This CDR3 is CASSPSLGYTF. The DNA for the CDR3 is TGTGCCAGCAGCCCCTCCCTTGGCTACACCTTC.

The genes are TRBV7-8 and TRBJ1-5; D possibly corresponds to TRBD1 (6 bases). V was shortened by 5 bases and J by 3 bases, with 14 bases between the two germline ends. CDR1 is SGHVS, CDR2 FQNEAQ, per germline. The CDR3 contains 15 residues. This CDR3 reads CASSPRTVFNQPQHF. The CDR3, as DNA: TGTGCCAGCAGCCCACGGACAGTCTTCAATCAGCCCCAGCATTTT.

This clonotype was found a few times. This chain links TRBV29-1 with TRBJ2-3; D is possibly TRBD2 (5 bases). The length of the CDR3 is 11 residues. V shed 3 bases and J shed 9 bases, with 10 bases lying between them. Germline V gene lookup returns CDR1 SQVTM and CDR2 ANQGSEA. CDR3 sequence reads: CSVELSGTQYF. In nucleotides, the CDR3 is TGCAGCGTTGAGCTGTCGGGGACGCAGTATTTT.

J is TRBJ2-3 and V is TRBV6-6; TRBD1 or TRBD2 may be the D gene (5 bases each). Trimming cost V 0 bases and J 5 bases, with 9 bases left between them. From germline, CDR1 is MNHNY and CDR2 SVGAGI (reference sequence). The CDR3 is 14 amino acids. DNA for the CDR3: TGTGCCAGCAGTTACTCCCGGGGCCTAGATACGCAGTATTTT. This encodes CASSYSRGLDTQYF.

This clonotype was counted only a few times. This rearrangement joins TRBV12-3 or TRBV12-4 to TRBJ2-1; D may correspond to TRBD1 or TRBD2 (5 bases each). V was clipped by 8 bases and J by 10 bases, with 18 bases between them. This CDR3 spans 13 amino acids. The chain's CDR3 is CASGDPLLAEQFF. CDR3 sequence (DNA): TGTGCCAGCGGGGACCCACTCCTAGCCGAGCAGTTCTTC.

The V gene is TRBV2, the J gene TRBJ2-3; D is undetermined. V lost 3 bases and J 5 bases, leaving 9 bases between the germline ends. The CDR3 totals 13 residues. The germline V gene has CDR1 SNHLY and CDR2 FYNNEI. CDR3 loop: CASSDLGGDTQYF. CDR3 bases: TGTGCCAGCAGTGACTTGGGTGGAGATACGCAGTATTTT.

This clonotype was picked up many times. The chain is built from TRBV7-2 and TRBJ2-5; no firm D call. Between the trimmed V and J ends, which lost 2 bases and 1 base, there was a span of 8 bases. The CDR3 is 14 amino acids. Germline V gene lookup returns CDR1 SGHTA and CDR2 FQGNSA. For the CDR3, the DNA is TGTGCCAGCAGCTTAATGGCTAGCCAAGAGACCCAGTACTTC. It translates to CASSLMASQETQYF. Full variable domain (outside the CDR3, taken from reference TRBV7-2 and TRBJ2-5): GAGVSQSPSNKVTEKGKDVELRCDPISGHTALYWYRQSLGQGLEFLIYFQGNSAPDKSGLPSDRFSAERTGGSVSTLTIQRTQQEDSAVYLCASSLMASQETQYFGPGTRLLVL.

This clonotype came up a few times. The chain uses TRBV18 and TRBJ2-2, with a tentative D call TRBD2 (5 bases). CDR3 length equals 16 residues. CDR1 and CDR2 from the germline V gene are KGHSH and LQKENI. The V and J ends lost 3 bases and 8 bases respectively, with 19 bases between them. Here the CDR3 reads CASSPEQRPSWGELFF. As DNA, the CDR3 is TGTGCCAGCTCACCTGAACAGCGGCCCTCATGGGGGGAGCTGTTTTTT.

This chain's CDR3 is CSARDRAGSTEAFF. The CDR3 DNA is TGCAGTGCGCGGGACAGGGCGGGAAGCACTGAAGCTTTCTTT. The chain joins TRBV20-1 to TRBJ1-1, with 9 bases fitting TRBD1. The CDR3 sequence is 14 residues long. J lost 4 bases, V lost 6 bases, and 9 bases had no gene match. CDR1 is DFQATT and CDR2 is SNEGSKA in the germline V gene (reference sequence).

This sequence joins TRBV5-1 and TRBJ2-1; TRBD2 matches at 14 bases. The CDR3 length is 17 residues. The V and J ends lost 4 bases and 5 bases, in that order; junction bases with no gene match: 8. Germline values: CDR1 SGHRS, CDR2 YFSETQ. The CDR3 reads CASSTTSGGAGDNEQFF. The CDR3 DNA is TGCGCCAGCAGCACGACTAGCGGGGGGGCCGGAGACAATGAGCAGTTCTTC.

Points on this clonotype: One end of the junction varies from germline; a read error may be responsible. V and J are TRBV5-5 and TRBJ2-1, with no clear D. CDR3 length: 14 residues. Looked up from germline, CDR1 is SGHKS and CDR2 is YYEKEE (reference sequence). CDR3 sequence (DNA): TGTGCCAGCAGCTTGGACAGAACCTACAATGTGCAGTTCTTC. Translation gives CASSLDRTYNVQFF. Based on the CDR3 plus reference TRBV5-5 and TRBJ2-1, the full variable domain is DAGVTQSPTHLIKTRGQQVTLRCSPISGHKSVSWYQQVLGQGPQFIFQYYEKEERGRGNFPDRFSARQFPNYSSELNVNALLLGDSALYLCASSLDRTYNVQFFGPGTRLTVL.

This clonotype has a handful of counts. The genes are TRBV10-3 and TRBJ2-3, with D maybe TRBD2 (7 bases). The CDR3 has 14 residues. Trimming left V 6 bases short and J 4 bases short, with 14 bases between. Germline V gives CDR1 ENHRY, CDR2 SYGVKD. CDR3 sequence (DNA): TGTGCCATCAGGGGGTGGGGGGGCGCAGATACGCAGTATTTT. Its protein product is CAIRGWGGADTQYF.